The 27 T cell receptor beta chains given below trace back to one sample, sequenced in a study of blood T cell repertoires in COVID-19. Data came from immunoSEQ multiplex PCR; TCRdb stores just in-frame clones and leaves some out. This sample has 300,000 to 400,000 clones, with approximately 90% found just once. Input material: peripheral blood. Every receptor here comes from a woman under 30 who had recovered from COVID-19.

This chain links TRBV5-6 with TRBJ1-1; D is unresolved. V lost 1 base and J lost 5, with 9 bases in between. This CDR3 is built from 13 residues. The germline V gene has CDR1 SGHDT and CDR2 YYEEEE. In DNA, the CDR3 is TGTGCCAGCAGCTTGAGCGGCCAGACTGAAGCTTTCTTT. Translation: CASSLSGQTEAFF.

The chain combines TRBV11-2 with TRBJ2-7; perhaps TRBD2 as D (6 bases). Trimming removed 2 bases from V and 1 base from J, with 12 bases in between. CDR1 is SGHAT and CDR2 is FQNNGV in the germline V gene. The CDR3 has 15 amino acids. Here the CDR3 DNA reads TGTGCCAGCAGCTTATCGTTCGGGAGATCCTACGAGCAGTACGTC. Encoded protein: CASSLSFGRSYEQYV.

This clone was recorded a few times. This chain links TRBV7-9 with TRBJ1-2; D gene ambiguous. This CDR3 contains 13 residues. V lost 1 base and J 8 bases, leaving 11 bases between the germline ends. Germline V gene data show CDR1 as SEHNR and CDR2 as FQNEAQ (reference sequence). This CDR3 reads CASSLGPSGGYTF. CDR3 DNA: TGTGCCAGCAGCTTAGGCCCCAGCGGAGGCTACACCTTC.

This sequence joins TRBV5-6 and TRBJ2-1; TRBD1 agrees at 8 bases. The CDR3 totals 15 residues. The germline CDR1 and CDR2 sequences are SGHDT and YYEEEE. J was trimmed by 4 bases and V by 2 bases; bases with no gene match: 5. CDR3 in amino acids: CASSFVDRAYNEQFF. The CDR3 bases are TGTGCCAGCAGCTTCGTGGACAGGGCTTACAATGAGCAGTTCTTC.

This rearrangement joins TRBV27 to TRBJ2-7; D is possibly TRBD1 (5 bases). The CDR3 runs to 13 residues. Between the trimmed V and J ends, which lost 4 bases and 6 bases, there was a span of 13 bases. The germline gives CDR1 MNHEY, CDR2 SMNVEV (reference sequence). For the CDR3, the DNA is TGTGCCAGCAGTTACAAGGCAGGGTCCGAGCAGTACGTC. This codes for CASSYKAGSEQYV.

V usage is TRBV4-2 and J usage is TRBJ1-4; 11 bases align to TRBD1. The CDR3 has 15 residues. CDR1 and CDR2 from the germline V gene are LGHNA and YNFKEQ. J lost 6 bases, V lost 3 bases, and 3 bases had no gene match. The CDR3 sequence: CASSHRDRGDEKLFF. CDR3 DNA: TGTGCCAGCAGCCACCGGGACAGGGGGGATGAAAAACTGTTTTTT.

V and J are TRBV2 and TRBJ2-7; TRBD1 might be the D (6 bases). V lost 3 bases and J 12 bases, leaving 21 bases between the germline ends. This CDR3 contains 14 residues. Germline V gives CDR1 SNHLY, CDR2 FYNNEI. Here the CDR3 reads CASSDWGQMSFGYV. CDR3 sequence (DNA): TGTGCCAGCAGTGATTGGGGACAAATGTCTTTTGGGTACGTC.

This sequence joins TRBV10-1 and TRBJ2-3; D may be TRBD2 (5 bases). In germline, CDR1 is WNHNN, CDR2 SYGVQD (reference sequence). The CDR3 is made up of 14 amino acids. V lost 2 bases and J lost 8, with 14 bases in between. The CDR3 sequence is CASSETKGSGTQYF. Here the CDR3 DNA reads TGCGCCAGCAGTGAGACCAAGGGAAGCGGTACGCAGTATTTT.

The CDR3 region is CASSIVGRNSPLHF. The CDR3 DNA reads as TGTGCCAGTAGTATAGTGGGCAGAAATTCACCCCTCCACTTT. This chain links TRBV19 with TRBJ1-6; no reliable D call. V lost 1 base and J 7 bases, leaving 8 bases between the germline ends. The CDR3 consists of 14 residues. Germline loops: CDR1 LNHDA, CDR2 SQIVND (reference sequence).

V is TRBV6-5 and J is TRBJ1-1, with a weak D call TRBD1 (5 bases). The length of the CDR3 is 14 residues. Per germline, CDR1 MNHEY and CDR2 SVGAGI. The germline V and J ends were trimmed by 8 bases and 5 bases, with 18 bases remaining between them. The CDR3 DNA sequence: TGTGCCAGCTTAATTAGGGGCGTAGGAACTGAAGCTTTCTTT. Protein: CASLIRGVGTEAFF.

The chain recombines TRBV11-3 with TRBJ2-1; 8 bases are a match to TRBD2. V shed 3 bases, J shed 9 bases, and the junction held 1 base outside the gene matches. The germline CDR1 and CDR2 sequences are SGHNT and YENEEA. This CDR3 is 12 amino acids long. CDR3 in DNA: TGTGCCAGCAGCTTCGGGGGGGCTGAGCAGTTCTTC. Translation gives CASSFGGAEQFF.

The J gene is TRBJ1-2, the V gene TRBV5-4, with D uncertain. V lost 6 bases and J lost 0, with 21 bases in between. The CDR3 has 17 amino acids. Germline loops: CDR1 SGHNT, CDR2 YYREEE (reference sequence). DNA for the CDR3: TGTGCCAGCAAGCCGGGTGGCCCACCCATGGCTAACTATGGCTACACCTTC. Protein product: CASKPGGPPMANYGYTF.

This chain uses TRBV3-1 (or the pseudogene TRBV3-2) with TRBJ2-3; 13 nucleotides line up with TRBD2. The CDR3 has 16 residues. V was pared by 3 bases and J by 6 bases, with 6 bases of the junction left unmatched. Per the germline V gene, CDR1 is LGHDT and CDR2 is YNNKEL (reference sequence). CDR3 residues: CASSQRTSGRADTQYF. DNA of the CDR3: TGTGCCAGCAGCCAGCGGACTAGCGGGAGAGCTGATACGCAGTATTTT.

The CDR3 sequence is CASSSGQGGTDTQYF. The CDR3 DNA follows: TGTGCCAGCAGCTCCGGTCAGGGCGGCACAGATACGCAGTATTTT. V and J are TRBV7-7 and TRBJ2-3; tentatively, D is TRBD1 (5 bases). With 4 bases removed from V and 1 base from J, the gap between germline ends came to 12 bases. The CDR3 is 15 amino acids. CDR1 and CDR2 from the germline V gene are SSHAT and FNYEAQ (reference sequence).

The CDR3 DNA follows: TGTGCCAGCTCACCACCCCGGGACAGGGGAATGGATGGCTACACCTTC. It codes for CASSPPRDRGMDGYTF. The chain recombines TRBV18 with TRBJ1-2; 10 bases align to TRBD1. The CDR3 totals 16 residues. J lost 6 bases, V lost 0 bases, and 7 bases had no gene match. Germline V gene sequence: CDR1 KGHSH, CDR2 LQKENI.

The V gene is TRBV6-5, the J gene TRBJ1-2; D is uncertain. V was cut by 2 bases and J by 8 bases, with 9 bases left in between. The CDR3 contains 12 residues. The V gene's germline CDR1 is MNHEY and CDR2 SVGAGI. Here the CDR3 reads CASSYLGGGYTF. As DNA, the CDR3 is TGTGCCAGCAGTTACCTTGGAGGCGGCTACACCTTC.

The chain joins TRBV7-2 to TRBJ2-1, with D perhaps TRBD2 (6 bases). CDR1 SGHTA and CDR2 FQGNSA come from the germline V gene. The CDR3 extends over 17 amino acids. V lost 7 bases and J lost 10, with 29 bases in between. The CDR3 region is CASITRTTWKVGEEQFF. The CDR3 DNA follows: TGTGCCAGCATCACTAGGACTACCTGGAAGGTGGGGGAAGAGCAGTTCTTC. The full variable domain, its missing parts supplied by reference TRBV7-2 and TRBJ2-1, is GAGVSQSPSNKVTEKGKDVELRCDPISGHTALYWYRQSLGQGLEFLIYFQGNSAPDKSGLPSDRFSAERTGGSVSTLTIQRTQQEDSAVYLCASITRTTWKVGEEQFFGPGTRLTVL.

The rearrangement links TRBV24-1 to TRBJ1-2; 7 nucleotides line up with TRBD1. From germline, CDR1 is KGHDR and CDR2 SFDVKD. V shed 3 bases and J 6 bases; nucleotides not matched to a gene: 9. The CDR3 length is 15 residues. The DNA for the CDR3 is TGTGCCACCAGTGATAAGACGGACAGGTGGGATGGCTACACCTTC. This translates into CATSDKTDRWDGYTF.

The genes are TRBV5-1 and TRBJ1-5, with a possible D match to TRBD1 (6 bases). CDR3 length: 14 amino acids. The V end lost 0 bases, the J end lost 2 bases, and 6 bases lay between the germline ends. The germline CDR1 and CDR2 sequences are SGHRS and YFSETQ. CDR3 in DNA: TGCGCCAGCAGCTTGGAGGGGGGCAATCAGCCCCAGCATTTT. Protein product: CASSLEGGNQPQHF. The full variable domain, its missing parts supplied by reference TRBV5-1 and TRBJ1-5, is KAGVTQTPRYLIKTRGQQVTLSCSPISGHRSVSWYQQTPGQGLQFLFEYFSETQRNKGNFPGRFSGRQFSNSRSEMNVSTLELGDSALYLCASSLEGGNQPQHFGDGTRLSIL.

The CDR3 DNA sequence: TGTGCCAGCAGCCGGGGGGCTGGAGGGGATGAAAAACTGTTTTTT. Residues: CASSRGAGGDEKLFF. The V call is TRBV5-4, the J call TRBJ1-4; D possibly corresponds to TRBD1 (6 bases). The CDR3 is 15 amino acids. Trimming removed 4 bases from V and 6 bases from J, with 16 bases in between. From germline, CDR1 is SGHNT and CDR2 YYREEE (reference sequence).

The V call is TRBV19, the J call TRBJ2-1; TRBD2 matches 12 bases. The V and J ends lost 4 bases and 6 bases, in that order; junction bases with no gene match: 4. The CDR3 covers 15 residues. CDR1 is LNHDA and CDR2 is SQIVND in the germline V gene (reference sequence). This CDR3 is CASSTLTSGSNEQFF. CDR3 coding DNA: TGTGCCAGTAGTACCCTGACTAGCGGGAGCAATGAGCAGTTCTTC.

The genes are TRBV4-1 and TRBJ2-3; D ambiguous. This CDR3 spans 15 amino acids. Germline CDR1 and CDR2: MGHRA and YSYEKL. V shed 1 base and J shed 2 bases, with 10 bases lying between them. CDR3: CASSQVGLPTDTQYF. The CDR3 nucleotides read TGCGCCAGCAGCCAAGTGGGCCTTCCCACAGATACGCAGTATTTT.

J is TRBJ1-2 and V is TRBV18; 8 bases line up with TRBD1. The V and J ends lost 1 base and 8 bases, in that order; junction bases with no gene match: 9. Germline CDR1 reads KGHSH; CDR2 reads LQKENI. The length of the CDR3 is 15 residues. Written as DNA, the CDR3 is TGTGCCAGCTCACCACGGGGACAGGCCCTCGCGGGCTACACCTTC. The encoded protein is CASSPRGQALAGYTF.

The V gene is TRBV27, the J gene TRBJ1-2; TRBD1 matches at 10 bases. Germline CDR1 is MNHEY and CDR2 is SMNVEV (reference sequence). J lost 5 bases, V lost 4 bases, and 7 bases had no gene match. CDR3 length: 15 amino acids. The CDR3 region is CASSSGQGVVYGYTF. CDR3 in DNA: TGTGCCAGCAGTTCTGGACAGGGGGTGGTTTATGGCTACACCTTC.

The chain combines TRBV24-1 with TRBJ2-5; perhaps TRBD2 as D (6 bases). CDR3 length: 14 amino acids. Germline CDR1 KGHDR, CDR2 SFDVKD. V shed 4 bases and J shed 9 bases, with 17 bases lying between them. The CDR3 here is CATSEGGGWTPQYF. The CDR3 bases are TGTGCCACCAGTGAGGGAGGAGGGTGGACCCCCCAGTACTTC.

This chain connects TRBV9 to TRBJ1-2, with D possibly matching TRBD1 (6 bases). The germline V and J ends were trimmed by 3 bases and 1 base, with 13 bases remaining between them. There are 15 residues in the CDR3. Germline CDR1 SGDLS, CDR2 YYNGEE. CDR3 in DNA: TGTGCCAGCAGCGCGACAGGATCCAATAACTATGGCTACACCTTC. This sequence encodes CASSATGSNNYGYTF.

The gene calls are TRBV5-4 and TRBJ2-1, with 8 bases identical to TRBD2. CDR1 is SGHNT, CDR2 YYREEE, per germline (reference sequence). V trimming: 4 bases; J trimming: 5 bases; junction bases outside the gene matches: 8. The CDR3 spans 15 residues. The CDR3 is CASSTREGRHNEQFF. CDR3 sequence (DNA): TGTGCCAGCAGCACTCGGGAGGGTCGGCACAATGAGCAGTTCTTC. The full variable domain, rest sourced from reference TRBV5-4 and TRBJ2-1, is ETGVTQSPTHLIKTRGQQVTLRCSSQSGHNTVSWYQQALGQGPQFIFQYYREEENGRGNFPPRFSGLQFPNYSSELNVNALELDDSALYLCASSTREGRHNEQFFGPGTRLTVL.